This is a list of T cell receptor beta chains from one sample in a study of glioma-infiltrating T cells. MiXCR, run by TCRdb on the multiplex PCR reads, gives a single entry per CDR3 protein. The sample holds about 410,000 distinct CDR3 sequences, more than 35% seen once. The sequenced sample was glioma tissue, nonneoplastic brain tissue, or PBMCs (not recorded which). The receptors derive from a human donor with low-grade glioma or glioblastoma, undergoing nonglioma brain surgery, or in good health (not recorded which). Each CDR3 is given with its conserved first and last residue. A D gene is named only where the DNA matches it firmly. Not every row has a clone size; where given, it reads once, few, many or a size class.

J: TRBJ2-1; size: -; V: TRBV6-6; D: TRBD2; DNA: TGTGCCAGCAGTTACTACCTTCCCGCTAGCGGGAACGATGAGCAGCTCTTC; CDR3: CASSYYLPASGNDEQLF
J: TRBJ2-5; size: -; V: TRBV29-1; D: -; DNA: TGCAGCGTTGGGCTGCAGGGTCAAGAGACCCAGTACTTC; CDR3: CSVGLQGQETQYF
J: TRBJ2-7; size: once; V: TRBV6-2/TRBV6-3; D: -; DNA: TGTGCCAGCAGTTACTCGTCCTGGTTGAAGACTAGTCCTTACGAGCAGTACTTC; CDR3: CASSYSSWLKTSPYEQYF
J: TRBJ1-4; size: -; V: TRBV7-6; D: -; DNA: TGTGCCAGCAGCTTAACAGGCGGTGGGAGTAATGAAAAACTGTTTTTT; CDR3: CASSLTGGGSNEKLFF
J: TRBJ2-7; size: few; V: TRBV10-3; D: -; DNA: TGTGCCATCGGGAGTTACGAGCAGTACTTC; CDR3: CAIGSYEQYF
J: TRBJ2-5; size: -; V: TRBV7-2; D: TRBD1; DNA: TGTGCCAGCAGCCGGAATACAGGGGGTAGGACCCAGTACTTC; CDR3: CASSRNTGGRTQYF
J: TRBJ2-5; size: -; V: TRBV20-1; D: -; DNA: TGCAGTGCTAGAGTTCATTGGGAGGAGACCCAGTACTTC; CDR3: CSARVHWEETQYF
J: TRBJ2-7; size: many; V: TRBV6-5; D: -; DNA: TGTGCCAGCAGTTACCTTCAGGGGTTAGTCCACGAGCAGTACTTC; CDR3: CASSYLQGLVHEQYF
J: TRBJ1-4; size: -; V: TRBV7-9; D: -; DNA: TGTGCCAGCAGCCCCTTCCAGGGCGATGAAAAACTGTTTTTT; CDR3: CASSPFQGDEKLFF
J: TRBJ1-5; size: many; V: TRBV20-1; D: -; DNA: TGCAGTGCTAGACGGGGGCAAAATCAGCCCCAGCATTTT; CDR3: CSARRGQNQPQHF
J: TRBJ2-7; size: -; V: TRBV28; D: TRBD1; DNA: TGTGCCAGCAGTACGACAGGGGGTGGCTCCTACGGGCAGTACTTC; CDR3: CASSTTGGGSYGQYF
J: TRBJ2-7; size: -; V: TRBV27; D: -; DNA: TGTGCCAGCAGTTCCCCCCCCGGGTTACGGGACGAGCAGTACTTC; CDR3: CASSSPPGLRDEQYF
J: TRBJ2-6; size: -; V: TRBV2; D: -; DNA: TGTGCCAGCAGTGATCAGGACTCTGGGGCCAACGTCCTGACTTTC; CDR3: CASSDQDSGANVLTF
J: TRBJ2-7; size: -; V: TRBV6-2/TRBV6-3; D: -; DNA: TGTGCCAGCACCCAAAGGACGGGTGGGAGACGCCACGAGCAGCACTTC; CDR3: CASTQRTGGRRHEQHF
J: TRBJ2-3; size: -; V: TRBV2; D: TRBD2; DNA: TGTGCCAGCAGAGGGCCTAGCGGGCGTTCGGATACGCAGTATTTT; CDR3: CASRGPSGRSDTQYF
J: TRBJ2-1; size: -; V: TRBV18; D: TRBD1; DNA: TGTGCCAGCTCACCATACGGAGGACAGGACAATGAGCAGTTCTTC; CDR3: CASSPYGGQDNEQFF
J: TRBJ1-2; size: -; V: TRBV3-1; D: -; DNA: TGTGCCAGCAGACGCGCCGCACAGGGATCCTATGGCTACACCTTC; CDR3: CASRRAAQGSYGYTF
J: TRBJ2-1; size: few; V: TRBV4-2; D: TRBD2; DNA: TGTGCCAGCAGCCAAGGAACTAGCGCAAACAATGAGCAGTTCTTC; CDR3: CASSQGTSANNEQFF
J: TRBJ1-6; size: -; V: TRBV7-3; D: TRBD1; DNA: TGTGCCAGCAGCTTAGAGGGCAGGGGGGCCTCACCCCTCCACTTT; CDR3: CASSLEGRGASPLHF
J: TRBJ2-7; size: -; V: TRBV25-1; D: TRBD1; DNA: TGTGCCAGCAGTGGGTCAGGGGGTGACGAGCAGTACTTC; CDR3: CASSGSGGDEQYF
J: TRBJ1-5; size: few; V: TRBV10-3; D: -; DNA: TGTGCCATCAGTGAGGCCGGGCCTGTCAATCAGCCCCAGCATTTT; CDR3: CAISEAGPVNQPQHF
J: TRBJ1-2; size: -; V: TRBV18; D: -; DNA: TGTGCCAGCTCGCCGGCACAGGACTATGGCTACACCTTC; CDR3: CASSPAQDYGYTF
J: TRBJ2-4; size: few; V: TRBV7-2; D: -; DNA: TGTGCCAGCAGCCTGGACTGGAAAAACATTCAGTACTTC; CDR3: CASSLDWKNIQYF
J: TRBJ1-1; size: -; V: TRBV12-5; D: -; DNA: TGTGCTAGTGGTTTGGAGAGGGGCACTGAAGCTTTCTTT; CDR3: CASGLERGTEAFF